The rows below give T cell receptor beta chains drawn from one sample of a study of OX40 agonist ivuxolimab in advanced cancers. Measured with immunoSEQ multiplex PCR; TCRdb has only the in-frame clones, and not every one. The table includes about 14,000 clones, about 80% detected once. The starting material was CD4+ or CD8+ T cells sorted from blood, obtained in a trial of the OX40 agonist ivuxolimab. All receptors derive from an adult with an advanced solid tumor such as melanoma, head and neck, liver or kidney cancer. Each CDR3 is given with its conserved first and last residue. D genes are given only for firm matches. Expanded clones get a size class; other rows say once, few or many, or leave the size out.

>-|TRBJ2-7|-|TRBV19|15
TGTGCCAGTAGTATTTCTACTAGCAGTTACCACGAGCAGTACTTC
CASSISTSSYHEQYF
>-|TRBJ1-1|-|TRBV29-1|13
TGCAGCGTATCCGGGTTCATGAACACTGAAGCTTTCTTT
CSVSGFMNTEAFF
>few|TRBJ1-1|-|TRBV5-1|16
TGCGCCAGCAGAATTGGGGCTAGACACATGAACACTGAAGCTTTCTTT
CASRIGARHMNTEAFF
>-|TRBJ1-5|-|TRBV11-2|13
TGTGCCAGCAGCGCCGCTAGCAATCAGCCCCAGCATTTT
CASSAASNQPQHF
>-|TRBJ2-7|-|TRBV7-6|14
TGTGCCAGCAGCTTAGCTGGTTCTCCCTACGAGCAGTACTTC
CASSLAGSPYEQYF
>few|TRBJ2-1|TRBD2|TRBV5-1|15
TGCGCCAGCAGAACTAGCGGGGCTGATTGGAATGAGCAGTTCTTC
CASRTSGADWNEQFF
>-|TRBJ2-3|TRBD2|TRBV9|14
TGTGCCAGCAGCCCCCCGGGAGGAGCAGATACGCAGTATTTT
CASSPPGGADTQYF
>-|TRBJ2-5|-|TRBV15|16
TGTGCCACCAGCAGAGAATGGGGGGCGCTTAAAGAGACCCAGTACTTC
CATSREWGALKETQYF
>-|TRBJ2-1|TRBD2|TRBV19|13
TGTGCCAGTAGCGCCGGGACTAGCGGTCCAAAGTTCTTC
CASSAGTSGPKFF
>-|TRBJ2-6|TRBD2|TRBV9|18
TGTGCCAGCAGCGTAGAGCGGGAGACCCACTCTGGGGCCAACGTCCTGACTTTC
CASSVERETHSGANVLTF
>-|TRBJ2-7|TRBD2|TRBV27|16
TGTGCCAGCAGTCCGGGGACTAGCGGTCCTTTTGGCGAGCAGTACTTC
CASSPGTSGPFGEQYF
>-|TRBJ2-6|TRBD1|TRBV7-8|14
TGTGCCAGCAGCTTGGGGACAGGGGCGTACGTCCTGACTTTC
CASSLGTGAYVLTF
>once|TRBJ1-5|TRBD1|TRBV28|16
TGTGCCAGCAGTTTCCTAGGACAGGGCTACAATCAGCCCCAGCATTTT
CASSFLGQGYNQPQHF
>-|TRBJ1-2|-|TRBV19|8
TGTGCCAGTAGTATGGACACCTTC
CASSMDTF
>-|TRBJ1-2|-|TRBV9|13
TGTGCCAGCAGCGTAGGGGGGGACTATGGCTACACCTTC
CASSVGGDYGYTF
>-|TRBJ2-3|TRBD1|TRBV9|13
TGTGCCAGCAGCGGGGACAGGGGAGATACGCAGTATTTT
CASSGDRGDTQYF
>-|TRBJ2-7|TRBD1|TRBV6-5|15
TGTGCCAGCAGTTCCCGGACAGGGGGCCTGGACGAGCAGTACTTC
CASSSRTGGLDEQYF
>-|TRBJ2-7|TRBD1|TRBV9|14
TGTGCCAGCAGCGTGGGACAGGGGCCCTACGAGCAGTACTTC
CASSVGQGPYEQYF
>-|TRBJ2-3|-|TRBV11-2|18
TGTGCCAGCAGCTTATTTTCCCAAGCCTTCGAAGCCACAGATACGCAGTATTTT
CASSLFSQAFEATDTQYF
>-|TRBJ2-3|-|TRBV18|14
TGTGCCAGCTCACCAACCGGACCATCAGATACGCAGTATTTT
CASSPTGPSDTQYF
>-|TRBJ1-2|-|TRBV27|15
TGTGCCAGCAGTCCCGGGCCCGCAAACAACTATGGCTACACCTTC
CASSPGPANNYGYTF
>-|TRBJ1-5|TRBD1|TRBV5-6|14
TGTGCCAGCAGCCCGGGACAGGGCGTACAGCCCCAGCATTTT
CASSPGQGVQPQHF
>-|TRBJ2-1|-|TRBV11-2|13
TGTGCCAGCAGCCAAGGGCAGTTGAATGAGCAGTTCTTC
CASSQGQLNEQFF
>-|TRBJ1-3|-|TRBV4-1|15
TGCGCCAGCAGCCAAGATGGGGGCTCTGGAAACACCATATATTTT
CASSQDGGSGNTIYF
>-|TRBJ2-7|TRBD2|TRBV9|15
TGTGCCAGCAGCGTAGCGGGAGGCCCCCCCTACGAGCAGTACTTC
CASSVAGGPPYEQYF
>-|TRBJ2-7|-|TRBV27|15
TGTGCCAGCAGTTTATCCGGCGGGGCCTCCTACGAGCAGTACTTC
CASSLSGGASYEQYF
>-|TRBJ2-2|-|TRBV27|12
TGTGCCAGCAGTACTGGGTTCGGGGAGCTGTTTTTT
CASSTGFGELFF
>-|TRBJ2-1|-|TRBV28|17
TGTGCCAGCAGTCTTGAGGCGGTTAGGGTGGCTTACAATGAGCAGTTCTTC
CASSLEAVRVAYNEQFF
>-|TRBJ2-1|TRBD2|TRBV2|18
TGTGCCAGCAGTGATCGAGGGACTAGCGGGATCCCCTACAATGAGCAGTTCTTC
CASSDRGTSGIPYNEQFF
>-|TRBJ2-1|-|TRBV27|15
TGTGCCAGCAGTATCAGCGGGCGCTCCTACAATGAGCAGTTCTTC
CASSISGRSYNEQFF
>once|TRBJ1-2|-|TRBV5-5|12
TGTGCCAGCAGCCAAGACAGCTATGGCTACACCTTC
CASSQDSYGYTF
>-|TRBJ2-1|-|TRBV7-8|14
TGTGCCAGCAAATTGGACCTATACTACAATGAGCAGTTCTTC
CASKLDLYYNEQFF
>-|TRBJ2-3|-|TRBV4-1|16
TGTGCCAGCAGCCAAGTGGCGAGGGTCGGCACAGATACGCAGTATTTT
CASSQVARVGTDTQYF
>once|TRBJ2-3|-|TRBV29-1|14
TGCAGCGTTCCGCACCGCTCCAGCACAGATACGCAGTATTTT
CSVPHRSSTDTQYF
>-|TRBJ2-1|TRBD1|TRBV9|15
TGTGCCAGCAGCGTAGGAGGACAGGGCAACAATGAGCAGTTCTTC
CASSVGGQGNNEQFF
>-|TRBJ1-1|-|TRBV6-5|13
TGTGCCAGCAGTTATAAGCCGAACACTGAAGCTTTCTTT
CASSYKPNTEAFF
>-|TRBJ1-1|-|TRBV6-5|15
TGTGCCAGCAGTTACTCCCACGAGGGGTATACTGAAGCTTTCTTT
CASSYSHEGYTEAFF
>once|TRBJ2-1|TRBD2|TRBV6-4|14
TGTGCCAGCAGTGCCAGCGGGGAAGGCGGTGAGCAGTTCTTC
CASSASGEGGEQFF
>-|TRBJ2-2|TRBD2|TRBV9|15
TGTGCCAGCAGCGCGGGCGGGAGGGGCACCGGGGAGCTGTTTTTT
CASSAGGRGTGELFF
>-|TRBJ2-3|TRBD2|TRBV5-6|16
TGTGCCAGCAGCTTGCGGCGGGAGTATAGCACAGATACGCAGTATTTT
CASSLRREYSTDTQYF
>-|TRBJ2-7|-|TRBV2|13
TGTGCCAGCAAGTCCCAGATAAGGTCCGAGCAGTACTTC
CASKSQIRSEQYF
>once|TRBJ2-1|TRBD1|TRBV10-3|18
TGTGCCATCAGTGATACCACCCGGGACAGGGAGAAGGGGTATGAGCAGTTCTTC
CAISDTTRDREKGYEQFF
>-|TRBJ2-7|-|TRBV7-8|16
TGTGCCAGCAGCTTAGGCTGGCCAGGGCTATCCTACGAGCAGTACTTC
CASSLGWPGLSYEQYF
>medium-sized|TRBJ2-7|TRBD1|TRBV25-1|14
TGTGCCAGCAGTGACGGACAGGGGTCCTACGAGCAGTACTTC
CASSDGQGSYEQYF
>-|TRBJ2-7|TRBD2|TRBV28|17
TGTGCCAGCAGCCACCTAGCGGGAGGGTTTTATTCCTACGAGCAGTACTTC
CASSHLAGGFYSYEQYF